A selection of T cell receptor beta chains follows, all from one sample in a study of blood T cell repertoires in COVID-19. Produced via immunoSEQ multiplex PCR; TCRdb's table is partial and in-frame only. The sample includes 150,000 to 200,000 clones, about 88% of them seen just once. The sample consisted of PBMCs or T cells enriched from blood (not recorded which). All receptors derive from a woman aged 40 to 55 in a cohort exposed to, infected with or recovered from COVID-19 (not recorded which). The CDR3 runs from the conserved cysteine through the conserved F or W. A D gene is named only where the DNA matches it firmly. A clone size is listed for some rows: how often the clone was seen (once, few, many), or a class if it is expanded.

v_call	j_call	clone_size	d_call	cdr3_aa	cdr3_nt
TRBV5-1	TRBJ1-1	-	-	CASRPGVMNTEAFF	TGCGCCAGCAGGCCAGGCGTAATGAACACTGAAGCTTTCTTT
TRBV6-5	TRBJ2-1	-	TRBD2	CASRTGTSSYNEQFF	TGTGCCAGCAGGACGGGGACTAGCTCCTACAATGAGCAGTTCTTC
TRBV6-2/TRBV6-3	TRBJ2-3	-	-	CASSYSYGDTDTQYF	TGTGCCAGCAGTTACTCGTACGGGGACACAGATACGCAGTATTTT
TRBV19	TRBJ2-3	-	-	CASSIDQASTDTQYF	TGTGCCAGTAGTATAGATCAGGCGAGCACAGATACGCAGTATTTT
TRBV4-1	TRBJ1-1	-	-	CASSPQGKLEAFF	TGCGCCAGCAGCCCACAGGGTAAACTCGAAGCTTTCTTT
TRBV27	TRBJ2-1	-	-	CASTQIGSLYNEQFF	TGTGCCAGCACCCAGATAGGGAGTCTCTACAATGAGCAGTTCTTC
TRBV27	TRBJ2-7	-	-	CASRGHGSWEQYF	TGTGCCAGCCGCGGCCACGGGTCCTGGGAGCAGTACTTC
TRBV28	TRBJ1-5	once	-	CASSLLSGSYSNQPQHF	TGTGCCAGCAGTTTACTTTCAGGGTCCTATAGCAATCAGCCCCAGCATTTT
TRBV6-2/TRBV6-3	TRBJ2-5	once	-	CASSYWQGKETQYF	TGTGCCAGCAGTTATTGGCAGGGCAAAGAGACCCAGTACTTC
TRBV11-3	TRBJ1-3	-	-	CASSSPRGAAGNTIYF	TGTGCCAGCAGCTCCCCCAGGGGAGCAGCAGGAAACACCATATATTTT
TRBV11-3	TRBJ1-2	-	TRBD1	CASSLGQGLGDTF	TGTGCCAGCAGCCTGGGACAGGGACTAGGTGACACCTTC
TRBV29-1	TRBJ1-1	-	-	CSGATALNTEAFF	TGCAGCGGGGCGACAGCCCTGAACACTGAAGCTTTCTTT
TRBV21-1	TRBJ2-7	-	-	CASSKVRASGLYEQYF	TGTGCCAGCAGCAAAGTTAGGGCTAGCGGACTCTACGAGCAGTACTTC
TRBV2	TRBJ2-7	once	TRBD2	CASRAEKLAGVYEQYF	TGTGCCAGCAGGGCCGAGAAGTTAGCGGGGGTCTACGAGCAGTACTTC
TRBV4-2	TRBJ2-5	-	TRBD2	CASSQDGAGGLQETQYF	TGTGCCAGCAGCCAAGATGGAGCGGGGGGGTTACAAGAGACCCAGTACTTC
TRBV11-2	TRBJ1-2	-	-	CASSLSGTNYGYTF	TGTGCCAGCAGCTTAAGTGGCACCAACTATGGCTACACCTTC
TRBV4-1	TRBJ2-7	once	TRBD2	CASSFGASGTYEQYF	TGCGCCAGCAGCTTCGGCGCTAGCGGGACCTACGAGCAGTACTTC
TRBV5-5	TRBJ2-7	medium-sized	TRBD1	CASSLPRDRGRAYEQYF	TGTGCCAGCAGCTTGCCCCGGGACAGGGGGCGCGCCTACGAGCAGTACTTC
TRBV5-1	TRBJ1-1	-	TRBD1	CASRTGALPAFF	TGCGCCAGCAGGACAGGGGCGCTACCTGCTTTCTTT
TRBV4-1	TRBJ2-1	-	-	CASSPGPTMVQFF	TGCGCCAGCAGCCCTGGGCCTACAATGGTGCAGTTCTTC
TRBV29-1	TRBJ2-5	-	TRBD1	CSVEDPPGQGSQTQYF	TGCAGCGTTGAAGACCCTCCGGGACAGGGGTCACAGACCCAGTACTTC
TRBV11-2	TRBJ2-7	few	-	CASSFLRGPYEQYF	TGTGCCAGCAGCTTTTTGCGGGGTCCCTACGAGCAGTACTTC
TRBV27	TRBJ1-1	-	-	CASSFGKNTEAFF	TGTGCCAGCTCCTTCGGGAAAAACACTGAAGCTTTCTTT
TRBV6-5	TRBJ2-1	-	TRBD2	CATSGREIGNEQFF	TGTGCGACTAGCGGGAGGGAGATCGGCAATGAGCAGTTCTTC
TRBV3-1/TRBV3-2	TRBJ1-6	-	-	CASSQEWPGNNSPLHF	TGTGCCAGCAGCCAAGAATGGCCCGGGAATAATTCACCCCTCCACTTT
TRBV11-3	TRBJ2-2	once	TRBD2	CASSSRAGVTGELFF	TGTGCCAGCAGCTCGAGAGCGGGAGTGACCGGGGAGCTGTTTTTT
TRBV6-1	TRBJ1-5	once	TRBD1	CASRHGTGGVQPQHF	TGTGCCAGCAGACACGGGACAGGGGGCGTTCAGCCCCAGCATTTT
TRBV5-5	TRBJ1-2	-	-	CASSLRQGFHGYTF	TGTGCCAGCAGCTTGCGGCAGGGGTTCCATGGCTACACCTTC
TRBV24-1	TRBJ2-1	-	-	CATSVGAYEQFF	TGTGCCACCAGTGTTGGAGCATATGAGCAGTTCTTC
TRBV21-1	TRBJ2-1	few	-	CASSKAGGLAGWEQFF	TGTGCCAGCAGCAAAGCCGGGGGACTAGCGGGATGGGAGCAGTTCTTC
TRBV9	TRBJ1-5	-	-	CASSVTDSNQPQHF	TGTGCCAGCAGCGTAACAGATAGCAATCAGCCCCAGCATTTT
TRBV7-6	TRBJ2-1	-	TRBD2	CASSLGIGRAPNEQFF	TGTGCCAGCAGCTTAGGCATCGGGAGGGCGCCCAATGAGCAGTTCTTC
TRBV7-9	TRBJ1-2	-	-	CASSVVGGANYGYTF	TGTGCCAGCAGCGTCGTCGGGGGTGCTAACTATGGCTACACCTTC
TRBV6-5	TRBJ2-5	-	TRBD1	CASSYSGQGLETQYF	TGTGCCAGCAGTTACTCGGGACAGGGTTTAGAGACCCAGTACTTC
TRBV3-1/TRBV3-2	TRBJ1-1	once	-	CASAWTENTEAFF	TGTGCCAGCGCATGGACAGAGAACACTGAAGCTTTCTTT
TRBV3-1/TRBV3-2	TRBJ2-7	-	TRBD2	CASSPSASGGLGQYF	TGTGCCAGCAGCCCTTCCGCTAGCGGGGGCCTGGGGCAGTACTTC
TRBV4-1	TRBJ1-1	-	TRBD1	CASSRIVKPPDRGIGFGTEAFF	TGCGCCAGCAGCCGAATAGTTAAGCCGCCGGACAGGGGGATCGGTTTTGGCACTGAAGCTTTCTTT
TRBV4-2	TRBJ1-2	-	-	CASSHPTMGANGYTF	TGTGCCAGCAGCCATCCTACGATGGGGGCGAATGGCTACACCTTC
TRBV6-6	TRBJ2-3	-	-	CASSTPGGPGTDTQYF	TGTGCCAGCAGTACCCCCGGGGGGCCGGGCACAGATACGCAGTATTTT
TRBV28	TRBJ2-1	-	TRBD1	CASSRQGLGNEQFF	TGTGCCAGCAGTCGACAGGGGCTCGGCAATGAGCAGTTCTTC
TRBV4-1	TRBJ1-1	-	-	CASRETANTEAFF	TGCGCCAGCAGGGAAACAGCGAACACTGAAGCTTTCTTT
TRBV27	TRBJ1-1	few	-	CASSDRSNTEAFF	TGTGCCAGCAGCGACAGGTCGAACACTGAAGCTTTCTTT
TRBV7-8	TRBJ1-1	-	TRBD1	CASSSTGGSNVAFF	TGTGCCAGCAGCTCGACAGGGGGCAGCAACGTAGCTTTCTTT
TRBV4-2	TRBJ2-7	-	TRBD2	CASSHVLAGGYEQYF	TGTGCCAGCAGCCATGTACTAGCGGGGGGCTACGAGCAGTACTTC
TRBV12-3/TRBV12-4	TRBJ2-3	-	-	CASSQMTDTQYF	TGTGCCAGCAGCCAGATGACAGATACGCAGTATTTT
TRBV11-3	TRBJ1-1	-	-	CASSLSTGNTEAFF	TGTGCCAGCAGCTTATCGACAGGGAACACTGAAGCTTTCTTT
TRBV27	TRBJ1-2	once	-	CASSSSVRGRGYTF	TGTGCCAGCAGCTCCTCGGTAAGGGGAAGGGGCTACACCTTC
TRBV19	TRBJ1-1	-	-	CASRGLSEAFF	TGTGCCAGCCGGGGACTTTCTGAAGCTTTCTTT
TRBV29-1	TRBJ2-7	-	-	CSVAGHSNYEQYF	TGCAGCGTTGCGGGACATAGCAACTACGAGCAGTACTTC
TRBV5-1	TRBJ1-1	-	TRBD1	CASSLVPRGEAEAFF	TGCGCCAGCAGCTTGGTTCCCAGGGGGGAGGCTGAAGCTTTCTTT
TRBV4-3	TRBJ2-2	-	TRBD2	CASSHAGGRPGELFF	TGCGCCAGCAGCCACGCGGGGGGAAGGCCCGGGGAGCTGTTTTTT
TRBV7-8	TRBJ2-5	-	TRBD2	CASSSGTSGRPRETQYF	TGTGCCAGCAGCTCCGGGACTAGCGGGAGGCCTAGGGAGACCCAGTACTTC
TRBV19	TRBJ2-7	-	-	CASSIARSGTTKDEQYF	TGTGCCAGTAGTATAGCGCGAAGCGGGACAACAAAGGACGAGCAGTACTTC
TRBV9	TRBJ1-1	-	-	CASSVEGDTEAFF	TGTGCCAGCAGCGTCGAGGGGGACACTGAAGCTTTCTTT
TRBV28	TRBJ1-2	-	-	CASSLRGWGYGYTF	TGTGCCAGCAGCTTAAGGGGATGGGGCTATGGCTACACCTTC
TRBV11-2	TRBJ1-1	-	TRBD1	CASSAAGGMIAFF	TGTGCCAGCAGCGCGGCAGGGGGGATGATAGCTTTCTTT
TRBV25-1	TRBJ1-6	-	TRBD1	CASSSTGESSYNSPLHF	TGTGCCAGCAGTTCTACAGGGGAAAGCTCCTATAATTCACCCCTCCACTTT
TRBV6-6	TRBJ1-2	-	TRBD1	CASSATGDYGYTF	TGTGCCAGCAGCGCGACAGGGGACTATGGCTACACCTTC
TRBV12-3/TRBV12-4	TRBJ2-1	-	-	CATALGRNEQFF	TGTGCCACCGCCCTGGGGCGGAATGAGCAGTTCTTC